Listed below are T cell receptor beta chains from one sample, sequenced in a study of blood T cell repertoires in COVID-19. TCRdb's copy holds only in-frame clones and misses some; the assay was immunoSEQ multiplex PCR. In the table there are 90,000 or so clones, less than 90% of which are singletons. Material: peripheral blood. The receptors shown here come from an elderly man with active or convalescent COVID-19. CDR3s include the opening cysteine and the closing phenylalanine or tryptophan. The order of the fields is clone size, J gene, V gene, D gene, CDR3 DNA, CDR3 protein. A D gene is named only where the DNA matches it firmly. Rows give clone size only sometimes, using once, few, many, or a class for an expanded clone.

clone size: once; J gene: TRBJ1-1; V gene: TRBV6-2/TRBV6-3; D gene: TRBD1; CDR3 DNA: TGTGCCAGCAGTCCAGCAGGGACAGGCCACACTGAAGCTTTCTTT; CDR3 protein: CASSPAGTGHTEAFF
clone size: -; J gene: TRBJ2-7; V gene: TRBV3-1/TRBV3-2; D gene: -; CDR3 DNA: TGTGCCAGCAGTTGGGCCCTCTACGGCGAGCAGTACTTC; CDR3 protein: CASSWALYGEQYF
clone size: once; J gene: TRBJ2-2; V gene: TRBV12-5; D gene: TRBD1; CDR3 DNA: TGTGCTAGTGGTTCGGGACAGGGTGATGCCGGGGAGCTGTTTTTT; CDR3 protein: CASGSGQGDAGELFF
clone size: -; J gene: TRBJ1-1; V gene: TRBV25-1; D gene: TRBD1; CDR3 DNA: TGTGCCAGCAGTGACTCTCGACAGGGGAAAAACACTGAAGCTTTCTTT; CDR3 protein: CASSDSRQGKNTEAFF
clone size: few; J gene: TRBJ1-1; V gene: TRBV28; D gene: -; CDR3 DNA: TGTGCCAGCAGTTTGGGGGGTAACAGGAACACTGAAGCTTTCTTT; CDR3 protein: CASSLGGNRNTEAFF
clone size: -; J gene: TRBJ2-7; V gene: TRBV7-2; D gene: -; CDR3 DNA: TGTGCCAGCAGCTTAGGCTGGGGCACCTACGAGCAGTACTTC; CDR3 protein: CASSLGWGTYEQYF
clone size: -; J gene: TRBJ1-1; V gene: TRBV7-2; D gene: TRBD1; CDR3 DNA: TGTGCCAGCAGCCAACCGACAGGGCCGGGGACTGAAGCTTTCTTT; CDR3 protein: CASSQPTGPGTEAFF
clone size: -; J gene: TRBJ2-1; V gene: TRBV7-8; D gene: -; CDR3 DNA: TGTGCCAGCAGCTTGACAGTAGGTGAGCAGTTCTTC; CDR3 protein: CASSLTVGEQFF
clone size: -; J gene: TRBJ1-1; V gene: TRBV7-9; D gene: -; CDR3 DNA: TGTGCCAGCAGCTCCCCCGCAGCCTGGGGCAGCACGAACACTGAAGCTTTCTTT; CDR3 protein: CASSSPAAWGSTNTEAFF
clone size: -; J gene: TRBJ1-4; V gene: TRBV2; D gene: -; CDR3 DNA: TGTGCCAGCAGTAGGTCAGAGGGTCTGTTTTTT; CDR3 protein: CASSRSEGLFF
clone size: -; J gene: TRBJ2-2; V gene: TRBV6-5; D gene: TRBD1; CDR3 DNA: TGTGCCAGCGGGGACAGGGGTAACACCGGGGAGCTGTTTTTT; CDR3 protein: CASGDRGNTGELFF
clone size: -; J gene: TRBJ2-3; V gene: TRBV9; D gene: TRBD2; CDR3 DNA: TGTGCCAGCAGCGCCGGGACTAGCGATGGAGATACGCAGTATTTT; CDR3 protein: CASSAGTSDGDTQYF
clone size: -; J gene: TRBJ1-4; V gene: TRBV5-8; D gene: -; CDR3 DNA: TGTGCCAGCGCCAACAGGGACCAGATCAAAAAACTGTTTTTT; CDR3 protein: CASANRDQIKKLFF
clone size: -; J gene: TRBJ2-1; V gene: TRBV7-2; D gene: TRBD2; CDR3 DNA: TGTGCCAGCAGCAAGACCGGGACTAGGTCCCTTTATCAGTTCTTC; CDR3 protein: CASSKTGTRSLYQFF
clone size: -; J gene: TRBJ2-3; V gene: TRBV27; D gene: TRBD2; CDR3 DNA: TGTGCCAGCAGTTTGGGGACTAGCGGCACAGATACGCAGTATTTT; CDR3 protein: CASSLGTSGTDTQYF
clone size: -; J gene: TRBJ2-1; V gene: TRBV11-3; D gene: -; CDR3 DNA: TGTGCCAGCAGCTTAGGTCCTAGCAATGAGCAGTTCTTC; CDR3 protein: CASSLGPSNEQFF
clone size: medium-sized; J gene: TRBJ1-1; V gene: TRBV11-2; D gene: TRBD1; CDR3 DNA: TGTGCCAGCAGCTTAATAAGGGGGCGGACTGAAGCTTTCTTT; CDR3 protein: CASSLIRGRTEAFF
clone size: -; J gene: TRBJ1-5; V gene: TRBV12-5; D gene: -; CDR3 DNA: TGTGCTAGTGGTGGGATAGGAGGGTTGAGCAATCAGCCCCAGCATTTT; CDR3 protein: CASGGIGGLSNQPQHF
clone size: -; J gene: TRBJ1-6; V gene: TRBV9; D gene: -; CDR3 DNA: TGTGCCAGCAGCGTAGCGGTTAATGTCGGTAATTCACCCCTCCACTTT; CDR3 protein: CASSVAVNVGNSPLHF
clone size: -; J gene: TRBJ2-1; V gene: TRBV2; D gene: TRBD1; CDR3 DNA: TGTGCCAGCAGTCAGGACAGGGGCGATGAGCAGTTCTTC; CDR3 protein: CASSQDRGDEQFF
clone size: -; J gene: TRBJ1-4; V gene: TRBV28; D gene: TRBD1; CDR3 DNA: TGTGCCAGCAGTTCGACAGGGGGCAGTAATGAAAAACTGTTTTTT; CDR3 protein: CASSSTGGSNEKLFF
clone size: -; J gene: TRBJ2-2; V gene: TRBV28; D gene: TRBD1; CDR3 DNA: TGTGCCAGCAGTCCCCCCGGGACAGGGGCCGGGGAGCTGTTTTTT; CDR3 protein: CASSPPGTGAGELFF
clone size: -; J gene: TRBJ1-5; V gene: TRBV13; D gene: -; CDR3 DNA: TGTGCCAGCAGAGGACAGACTAGCAATCAGCCCCAGCATTTT; CDR3 protein: CASRGQTSNQPQHF
clone size: once; J gene: TRBJ2-2; V gene: TRBV4-1; D gene: TRBD2; CDR3 DNA: TGCGCCAGCAGCCAACATAGCGGGAGCACCGGGGAGCTGTTTTTT; CDR3 protein: CASSQHSGSTGELFF
clone size: few; J gene: TRBJ2-1; V gene: TRBV5-4; D gene: TRBD1; CDR3 DNA: TGTGCCAGCAGCTCCCGGGACAGGGGATACAATGAGCAGTTCTTC; CDR3 protein: CASSSRDRGYNEQFF
clone size: -; J gene: TRBJ2-5; V gene: TRBV6-5; D gene: TRBD2; CDR3 DNA: TGTGCCAGCAGTTACTCGGTACTAGCGAAACAAGAGACCCAGTACTTC; CDR3 protein: CASSYSVLAKQETQYF
clone size: -; J gene: TRBJ2-5; V gene: TRBV28; D gene: TRBD2; CDR3 DNA: TGTGCCAGCAGTTTAATGGGACTAGCGACGAAGGGGGAGACCCAGTACTTC; CDR3 protein: CASSLMGLATKGETQYF
clone size: -; J gene: TRBJ1-1; V gene: TRBV5-6; D gene: -; CDR3 DNA: TGTGCCAGCAGCTTGGTCGCCCCGGTCGCTGAAGCTTTCTTT; CDR3 protein: CASSLVAPVAEAFF
clone size: -; J gene: TRBJ2-1; V gene: TRBV4-1; D gene: -; CDR3 DNA: TGCGCCAGCAGCCAAGAGTTTTCGTATGAGCAGTTCTTC; CDR3 protein: CASSQEFSYEQFF
clone size: -; J gene: TRBJ1-5; V gene: TRBV6-4; D gene: TRBD1; CDR3 DNA: TGTGCCAGCAGTGACTCGGGCAGGGGGCGCGTTCAGCCCCAGCATTTT; CDR3 protein: CASSDSGRGRVQPQHF
clone size: -; J gene: TRBJ1-5; V gene: TRBV28; D gene: TRBD1; CDR3 DNA: TGTGCCAGCACCCAACGGACAGGAGGGCCCCAGCATTTT; CDR3 protein: CASTQRTGGPQHF
clone size: -; J gene: TRBJ2-1; V gene: TRBV18; D gene: TRBD2; CDR3 DNA: TGTGCCAGCTCCCTCCGAGGCGGGAGGGGGTACAATGAGCAGTTCTTC; CDR3 protein: CASSLRGGRGYNEQFF
clone size: -; J gene: TRBJ2-3; V gene: TRBV7-9; D gene: TRBD1; CDR3 DNA: TGTGCCAGCAGCTTAAACCAGGGGGCCACAGATACGCAGTATTTT; CDR3 protein: CASSLNQGATDTQYF
clone size: -; J gene: TRBJ2-4; V gene: TRBV9; D gene: TRBD1; CDR3 DNA: TGTGCCAGCAGCAGCGGGACAGGGGGCCAAAACATTCAGTACTTC; CDR3 protein: CASSSGTGGQNIQYF
clone size: -; J gene: TRBJ2-1; V gene: TRBV11-3; D gene: TRBD1; CDR3 DNA: TGTGCCAGCAGCTTAGACGGGACAGACAATGAGCAGTTCTTC; CDR3 protein: CASSLDGTDNEQFF